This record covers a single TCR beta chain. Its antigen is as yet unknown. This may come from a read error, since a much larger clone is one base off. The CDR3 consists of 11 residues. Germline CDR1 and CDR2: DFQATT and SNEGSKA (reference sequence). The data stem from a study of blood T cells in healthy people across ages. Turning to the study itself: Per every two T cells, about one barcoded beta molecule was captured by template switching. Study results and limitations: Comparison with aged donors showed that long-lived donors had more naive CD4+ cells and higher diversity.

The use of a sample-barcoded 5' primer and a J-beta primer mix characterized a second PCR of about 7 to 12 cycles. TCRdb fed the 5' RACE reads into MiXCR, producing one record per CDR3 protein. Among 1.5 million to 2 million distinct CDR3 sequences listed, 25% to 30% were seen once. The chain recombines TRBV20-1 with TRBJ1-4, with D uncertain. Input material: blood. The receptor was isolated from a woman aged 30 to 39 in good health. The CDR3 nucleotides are TGCAGTGCTAGGGTGTGGGAAAGACTGTTTTTT. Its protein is CSARVWERLFF.